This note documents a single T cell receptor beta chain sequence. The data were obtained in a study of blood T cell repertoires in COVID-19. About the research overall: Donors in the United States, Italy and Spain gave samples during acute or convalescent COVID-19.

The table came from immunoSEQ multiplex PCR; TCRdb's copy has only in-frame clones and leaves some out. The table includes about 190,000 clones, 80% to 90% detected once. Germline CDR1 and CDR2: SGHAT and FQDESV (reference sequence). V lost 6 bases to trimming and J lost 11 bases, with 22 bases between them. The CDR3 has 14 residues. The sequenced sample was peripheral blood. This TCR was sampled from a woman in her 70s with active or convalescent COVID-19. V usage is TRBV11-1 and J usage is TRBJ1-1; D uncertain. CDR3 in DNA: TGTGCCAGCAGTTTGACTAGCGGTATTAACTCGGCTTTCTTT. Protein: CASSLTSGINSAFF.